This is a list of T cell receptor beta chains from one sample in a study of T cells in Graves' hyperthyroidism and ophthalmopathy. From the multiplex PCR reads, TCRdb called clonotypes with MiXCR, one entry per CDR3 protein. The sample has hundreds of thousands of distinct CDR3 sequences; over 35% are singletons. Sequences were obtained from blood. These receptors all come from a man in his late teens or twenties with Graves' hyperthyroidism. The CDR3 runs from the conserved cysteine through the conserved F or W. A D gene is named only where the DNA matches it firmly. Rows give clone size only sometimes, using once, few, many, or a class for an expanded clone.

v_gene: TRBV29-1
j_gene: TRBJ2-7
abundance: many
d_gene: NA
CDR3nt: TGCAGCGTTGATATCGTCGGCTCCTACGAGCAGTACTTC
CDR3aa: CSVDIVGSYEQYF

v_gene: TRBV9
j_gene: TRBJ1-2
abundance: NA
d_gene: TRBD1
CDR3nt: TGTGCCAGCAGCCCCAACCCCCCCGGGACAGGGAGCGGCTACACCTTC
CDR3aa: CASSPNPPGTGSGYTF

v_gene: TRBV7-2
j_gene: TRBJ1-5
abundance: NA
d_gene: NA
CDR3nt: TGTGCCAGCATAGTGTGGGGGACTAAACCTCATGGAGCCCAGCATTTT
CDR3aa: CASIVWGTKPHGAQHF

v_gene: TRBV7-9
j_gene: TRBJ1-5
abundance: NA
d_gene: TRBD1
CDR3nt: TGTGCCAGCAGCCCCGAGGGGGCGCAGCCCCAGCATTTT
CDR3aa: CASSPEGAQPQHF

v_gene: TRBV12-3/TRBV12-4
j_gene: TRBJ1-2
abundance: few
d_gene: NA
CDR3nt: TGTGCCAGCAGTGACTCAGAAAGGGGAACTAACTATGGCTACACCTTC
CDR3aa: CASSDSERGTNYGYTF

v_gene: TRBV9
j_gene: TRBJ2-7
abundance: NA
d_gene: TRBD1
CDR3nt: TGTGCCAGCACTCAAGGGGGGACAGGGGCCTACGAGCAGTACTTC
CDR3aa: CASTQGGTGAYEQYF

v_gene: TRBV7-2
j_gene: TRBJ2-5
abundance: few
d_gene: NA
CDR3nt: TGTGCCAGCCGCGGGACCCAGTACTTC
CDR3aa: CASRGTQYF

v_gene: TRBV2
j_gene: TRBJ2-2
abundance: NA
d_gene: NA
CDR3nt: TGTGCCAGCAGTTTTCCTACGAACACCGGGGAGCTGTTTTTT
CDR3aa: CASSFPTNTGELFF

v_gene: TRBV4-1
j_gene: TRBJ2-5
abundance: NA
d_gene: TRBD1
CDR3nt: TGCGCCAGCAGCCAAGCTTTCCCAGGGGGCGCGGAGACCCAGTACTTC
CDR3aa: CASSQAFPGGAETQYF

v_gene: TRBV11-2
j_gene: TRBJ1-3
abundance: NA
d_gene: NA
CDR3nt: TGTGCCAGCAGCTTCAAGGTGGGATATGGAAACACCATATATTTT
CDR3aa: CASSFKVGYGNTIYF

v_gene: TRBV7-9
j_gene: TRBJ2-7
abundance: few
d_gene: NA
CDR3nt: TGTGCCAGCAGCTTAGACTCTTCTGTAGCGTCCTTCTACGAGCAGTACTTC
CDR3aa: CASSLDSSVASFYEQYF